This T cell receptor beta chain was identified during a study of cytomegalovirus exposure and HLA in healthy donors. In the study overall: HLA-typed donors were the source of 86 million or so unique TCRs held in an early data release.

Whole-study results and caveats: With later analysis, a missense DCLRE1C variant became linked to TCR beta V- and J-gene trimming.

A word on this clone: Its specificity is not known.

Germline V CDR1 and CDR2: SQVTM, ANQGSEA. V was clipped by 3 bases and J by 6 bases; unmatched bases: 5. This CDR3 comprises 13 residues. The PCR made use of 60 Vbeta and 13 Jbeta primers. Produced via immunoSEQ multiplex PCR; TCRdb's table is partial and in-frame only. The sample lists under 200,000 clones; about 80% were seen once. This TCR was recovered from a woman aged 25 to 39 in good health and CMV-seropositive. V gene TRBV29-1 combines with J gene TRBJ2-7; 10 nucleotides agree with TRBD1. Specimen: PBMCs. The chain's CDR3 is CSVEGQGLSEQYF. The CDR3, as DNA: TGCAGCGTTGAGGGACAGGGGTTATCCGAGCAGTACTTC.